A selection of T cell receptor beta chains follows, all from one sample in a study of beta chain features in type 1 diabetes. Produced via immunoSEQ multiplex PCR; TCRdb's table is partial and in-frame only. The profile shows roughly 400,000 clones, 8% to 10% of them singletons. Sequences were obtained from central memory CD4+ T cells from blood. These receptors all come from a man aged 25-40 years with type 1 diabetes. Each CDR3 is given with its conserved first and last residue. D genes are given only for firm matches. Clone size is given for some rows only: seen once, a few or many times, or a class if the clone is expanded.

D	V	size	J	DNA	CDR3
NA	TRBV7-6	NA	TRBJ1-1	TGTGCCAGCAGGGGATACAAGAACACTGAAGCTTTCTTT	CASRGYKNTEAFF
NA	TRBV5-1	NA	TRBJ2-5	TGCGCCAGCAGCTTGGTAGGGGCAGGGCAAGAGACCCAGTACTTC	CASSLVGAGQETQYF
TRBD1	TRBV6-1	few	TRBJ1-5	TGTGCCAGCAGTGAAGCGGGACAGGGGAATCAGCCCCAGCATTTT	CASSEAGQGNQPQHF
NA	TRBV5-1	few	TRBJ2-7	TGCGCCAGCAGCTTGGTTGACTCCGGTGACGAGCAGTACTTC	CASSLVDSGDEQYF
TRBD2	TRBV5-4	many	TRBJ2-1	TGTGCCAGCAGCAGGCCGACTAGCGGGAGATCCAATGAGCAGTTCTTC	CASSRPTSGRSNEQFF
TRBD1	TRBV7-2	few	TRBJ2-1	TGTGCCAGCAGCTCCGACAGGGGCTCCTACAATGAGCAGTTCTTC	CASSSDRGSYNEQFF
NA	TRBV7-2	NA	TRBJ1-5	TGTGCCAGCAGCTTAGATGGCAAACGGAGCAATCAGCCCCAGCATTTT	CASSLDGKRSNQPQHF
TRBD2	TRBV19	NA	TRBJ2-7	TGTGCCAGTAGTATGGTAGCGGGATCCTACGAGCAGTACTTC	CASSMVAGSYEQYF
NA	TRBV13	NA	TRBJ1-2	TGTGCCAGCAGCTTACAGGAATCCTATGGCTACACCTTC	CASSLQESYGYTF
TRBD2	TRBV5-4	few	TRBJ2-7	TGCGCCAGCAGCCAAGTAGGACTAGCGGGGTCCTACGAGCAGTACTTC	CASSQVGLAGSYEQYF
NA	TRBV10-3	few	TRBJ2-2	TGTGCCATCAGTCATGGGGGAATGGAGCTGTTTTTT	CAISHGGMELFF
TRBD1	TRBV6-6	NA	TRBJ2-7	TGTGCCAGCAGTCCCGGGACAGACTACGAGCAGTACTTC	CASSPGTDYEQYF
NA	TRBV28	few	TRBJ1-1	TGTGCCAGCAGTTTGGCCGGCCGGGGCACTGAAGCTTTCTTT	CASSLAGRGTEAFF
TRBD1	TRBV4-3	few	TRBJ2-7	TGCGCCAGCAGCCCCGGGGGGACAGGGTTCTACGAGCAGTACTTC	CASSPGGTGFYEQYF
NA	TRBV9	NA	TRBJ2-5	TGTGCCAGCAGCGTAGGGCGGGACCCCCCCAAGACCCAGTACTTC	CASSVGRDPPKTQYF
TRBD1	TRBV25-1	few	TRBJ1-1	TGTGCCAGCAGTCCCCAACAGGGGGCTGAAGCTTTCTTT	CASSPQQGAEAFF
NA	TRBV11-2	few	TRBJ1-2	TGTGCCAGCAGCCCCATCTCACACCCAGGCAGGGGCTACACCTTC	CASSPISHPGRGYTF
TRBD2	TRBV27	NA	TRBJ2-4	TGTGCCAGCAGTTTATCGTGGGGGAGGGGAGGTACCAAAAACATTCAGTACTTC	CASSLSWGRGGTKNIQYF
TRBD1	TRBV7-2	few	TRBJ2-7	TGTGCCAGCAGCTTAATGACAGGGGCGACCTACGAGCAGTACTTC	CASSLMTGATYEQYF
NA	TRBV4-3	few	TRBJ2-1	TGCGCCAGCAGCCAAGATATCGGATGGGGAGACAATGAGCAGTTCTTC	CASSQDIGWGDNEQFF
TRBD1	TRBV6-5	few	TRBJ1-1	TGTGCCAGCAGTCTAGACAGGGTGAACACTGAAGCTTTCTTT	CASSLDRVNTEAFF
NA	TRBV21-1	many	TRBJ2-5	TGTGCCAGCAGCAAAGCCCCCTCGGGGCGGGAGGGACAAGAGACCCAGTACTTC	CASSKAPSGREGQETQYF
NA	TRBV11-2	few	TRBJ1-2	TGTGCCAGCAGCCGCGCGACAGCCTATGGCTACACCTTC	CASSRATAYGYTF
NA	TRBV7-9	few	TRBJ1-4	TGTGCCAGCAGCTTAGGGGCGGGGGCGACGGGAAAACTGTTTTTT	CASSLGAGATGKLFF